These 22 T cell receptor beta chains came from one sample sequenced in a study of Ad26.COV2.S vaccination and SARS-CoV-2 variants. Described treatment: around 19 received Ad26.COV2.S at low or high dose, single or two shots; about 5 received placebo; per-sample allocation not given. Sampling took place 63 days after the first vaccine or placebo injection. Produced via immunoSEQ multiplex PCR; TCRdb's table is partial and in-frame only. This sample has about 390,000 clones, with 80% to 90% found just once. Material: peripheral blood, obtained in a trial of Ad26.COV2.S vaccine versus placebo. These receptors were taken from a person between 18 and 65 years old who received the Ad26.COV2.S COVID-19 vaccine or a placebo.

J is TRBJ1-2 and V is TRBV10-1, with 8 bases that match TRBD1. This CDR3 spans 13 amino acids. Per germline, CDR1 WNHNN and CDR2 SYGVQD (reference sequence). The ends lost 10 bases at V and 3 bases at J; junction bases unmatched: 7. The CDR3 nucleotides read TGCGCCAATACACCGACAGGGGACTATGGCTACACCTTC. Translating it yields CANTPTGDYGYTF.

This clone was counted a few times. V and J are TRBV19 and TRBJ1-1; maybe TRBD1 (5 bases). Between the trimmed V and J ends, which lost 7 bases and 1 base, there was a span of 7 bases. The CDR3 is made up of 12 amino acids. CDR1 is LNHDA, CDR2 SQIVND, per germline (reference sequence). The CDR3 DNA is TGTGCCAGTACCCAGGGGAACACTGAAGCTTTCTTT. It translates to CASTQGNTEAFF.

This clone appeared a few times. This sample includes further DNA sequences coding for the same CDR3. V gene TRBV19 combines with J gene TRBJ2-3; 8 nucleotides align to TRBD2. The V segment lost 6 bases and the J segment 3 bases; nucleotides outside the gene matches: 11. The germline V gene has CDR1 LNHDA and CDR2 SQIVND (reference sequence). The CDR3 spans 16 residues. Here the CDR3 reads CASSALSGGATDTQYF. In DNA form, the CDR3 reads TGTGCCAGTAGCGCTCTCTCCGGGGGGGCTACAGATACGCAGTATTTT.

The CDR3 sequence is CATSRDKGDTQYF. Written as DNA, the CDR3 is TGTGCCACCAGCAGGGATAAGGGGGATACGCAGTATTTT. The rearrangement links TRBV15 to TRBJ2-3; D perhaps matches TRBD1 (5 bases). This CDR3 is 13 amino acids long. Trimming cost V 3 bases and J 6 bases, with 10 bases left between them. The germline gives CDR1 LNHNV, CDR2 YYDKDF (reference sequence). Full variable domain (outside the CDR3, taken from reference TRBV15 and TRBJ2-3): DAMVIQNPRYQVTQFGKPVTLSCSQTLNHNVMYWYQQKSSQAPKLLFHYYDKDFNNEADTPDNFQSRRPNTSFCFLDIRSPGLGDTAMYLCATSRDKGDTQYFGPGTRLTVL.

A note on this clone: The junction and the germline gene differ at one end; a read error may be behind it. The rearrangement uses TRBV7-2 and TRBJ2-1; a weak D match, TRBD1 (5 bases). Germline V CDR1 and CDR2: SGHTA, FQGNSA. This CDR3 is built from 14 residues. The CDR3 loop is CASTLAGAYNEQFF. The CDR3 bases are TGTGCCAGCACCTTAGCTGGGGCTTACAATGAGCAGTTCTTC.

The V call is TRBV5-1, the J call TRBJ2-7; 9 bases map to TRBD1. The CDR3 contains 15 residues. Germline CDR1 and CDR2: SGHRS and YFSETQ. V dropped 4 bases and J dropped 3; count of bases not matched to a gene: 8. CDR3 bases: TGCGCCAGCAGCCCCGGGACAGGGCCCGACTACGAGCAGTACTTC. The encoded protein is CASSPGTGPDYEQYF. The full variable domain, in which reference TRBV5-1 and TRBJ2-7 provide the parts outside the CDR3, is KAGVTQTPRYLIKTRGQQVTLSCSPISGHRSVSWYQQTPGQGLQFLFEYFSETQRNKGNFPGRFSGRQFSNSRSEMNVSTLELGDSALYLCASSPGTGPDYEQYFGPGTRLTVT.

In this sample, this clone turned up a few times. V usage is TRBV10-1 and J usage is TRBJ1-2; D call uncertain. This CDR3 has 14 amino acids. The germline gives CDR1 WNHNN, CDR2 SYGVQD (reference sequence). V was pared by 6 bases and J by 2 bases, with 13 bases between. The CDR3 loop reads CASSESGINYGYTF. The CDR3 coding sequence is TGCGCCAGCAGCGAAAGCGGGATAAACTATGGCTACACCTTC.

A few counts support this clone. CDR3 DNA sequence: TGCGCCAGCAGTGAAGCGGGGGGTGTCCCTGAGCAGTTCTTC. Translation gives CASSEAGGVPEQFF. The chain has TRBV10-2 and TRBJ2-1; 9 bases match TRBD2. The CDR3 contains 14 residues. Germline assignment: CDR1 WSHSY and CDR2 SAAADI. The junction had 6 bases not matched to a gene; V was cut back by 3 bases and J by 9 bases.

DNA for the CDR3: TGCGCCAGCAGCTCAGAGGGGAACGAAGCTTTCTTT. Translation gives CASSSEGNEAFF. The chain joins TRBV5-1 to TRBJ1-1; tentatively, D is TRBD1 (5 bases). The CDR3 is made up of 12 amino acids. V was cut by 3 bases and J by 8 bases, with 11 bases left in between. CDR1 and CDR2 (germline): SGHRS, YFSETQ.

This chain uses TRBV6-5 with TRBJ1-2; D is uncertain. The CDR3 length is 15 residues. The V gene's germline CDR1 is MNHEY and CDR2 SVGAGI. V lost 4 bases to trimming and J lost 4 bases, with 16 bases between them. This chain's CDR3 is CASSSQTRPPYGYTF. CDR3 DNA sequence: TGTGCCAGCAGTTCCCAGACACGACCTCCCTATGGCTACACCTTC.

The V and J genes are TRBV27 and TRBJ2-2; 8 bases are shared with TRBD1. The germline V gene encodes CDR1 MNHEY and CDR2 SMNVEV (reference sequence). After removal of 1 base from V and 4 bases from J, the junction contained 8 bases not matched to a gene. The CDR3 extends over 17 amino acids. CDR3 bases: TGTGCCAGCAGTTTATTTTGGGACAGGACGAGCACCGGGGAGCTGTTTTTT. Protein sequence: CASSLFWDRTSTGELFF.

The V call is TRBV5-1, the J call TRBJ1-3; a weak D match, TRBD1 (5 bases). V lost 2 bases and J 1 base, leaving 10 bases between the germline ends. The germline gives CDR1 SGHRS, CDR2 YFSETQ. The CDR3 extends over 15 amino acids. The CDR3 sequence is CASSFSGKSGNTIYF. CDR3 coding DNA: TGCGCCAGCAGCTTTTCAGGGAAATCTGGAAACACCATATATTTT.

As DNA, the CDR3 is TGTGCCAGCAGGCGGGCTAGCTCCTACAATGAGCAGTTCTTC. It specifies CASRRASSYNEQFF. The V and J genes are TRBV6-5 and TRBJ2-1; the D gene is possibly TRBD2 (5 bases). The V and J ends lost 6 bases and 0 bases respectively, with 9 bases between them. The germline CDR1 and CDR2 sequences are MNHEY and SVGAGI. The CDR3 is 14 amino acids.

The chain joins TRBV25-1 to TRBJ1-1, with D unresolved. Trimming pared 0 bases from V and 6 bases from J, leaving 14 bases between. CDR3 size: 15 residues. In germline, CDR1 is MGHDK, CDR2 SYGVNS. The CDR3 nucleotides are TGTGCCAGCAGTGAATACGGGCAGGCGAAGGCTGAAGCTTTCTTT. The encoded protein is CASSEYGQAKAEAFF.

The chain couples TRBV18 to TRBJ1-2, with D unclear. Between the trimmed V and J ends, which lost 3 bases and 0 bases, there was a span of 14 bases. This CDR3 region has 16 residues. CDR1 is KGHSH and CDR2 is LQKENI in the germline V gene. CDR3 nucleotide sequence: TGTGCCAGCTCACCTGTACAGCGGGCCCCTAACTATGGCTACACCTTC. It codes for CASSPVQRAPNYGYTF. Variable domain in full (rest from reference TRBV18 and TRBJ1-2): NAGVMQNPRHLVRRRGQEARLRCSPMKGHSHVYWYRQLPEEGLKFMVYLQKENIIDESGMPKERFSAEFPKEGPSILRIQQVVRGDSAAYFCASSPVQRAPNYGYTFGSGTRLTVV.

The chain employs TRBV15 and TRBJ2-2; 7 nucleotides match TRBD2. Germline-derived CDR1 and CDR2 are LNHNV and YYDKDF (reference sequence). This CDR3 is built from 16 residues. V trimming: 1 base; J trimming: 8 bases; junction bases outside the gene matches: 10. The CDR3: CATSRVGAGERGELFF. CDR3 nucleotides: TGTGCCACCAGCAGAGTAGGCGCGGGGGAGCGGGGGGAGCTGTTTTTT. The full variable domain, its missing parts supplied by reference TRBV15 and TRBJ2-2, is DAMVIQNPRYQVTQFGKPVTLSCSQTLNHNVMYWYQQKSSQAPKLLFHYYDKDFNNEADTPDNFQSRRPNTSFCFLDIRSPGLGDTAMYLCATSRVGAGERGELFFGEGSRLTVL.

The V gene is TRBV27, the J gene TRBJ1-2; the match to TRBD1 covers 7 bases. Germline-derived CDR1 and CDR2 are MNHEY and SMNVEV (reference sequence). The V gene end was trimmed by 6 bases and the J gene end by 7 bases; junction bases not matched to a gene: 14. There are 15 residues in the CDR3. The CDR3 loop is CASSWTGVGSRGYTF. CDR3 nucleotides: TGTGCCAGCAGCTGGACAGGAGTGGGCTCTCGTGGCTACACCTTC.

The genes are TRBV15 and TRBJ1-1; possibly TRBD1 for D (5 bases). The CDR3 totals 18 residues. V dropped 0 bases and J dropped 4 bases, with 21 bases sitting between them. CDR1 and CDR2 (germline): LNHNV, YYDKDF (reference sequence). The CDR3 loop is CATSRDNTGIGPGTEAFF. The CDR3 DNA is TGTGCCACCAGCAGAGATAATACAGGCATTGGCCCGGGCACTGAAGCTTTCTTT.

The chain carries TRBV29-1 and TRBJ1-2, with 7 bases lining up with TRBD1. V was clipped by 6 bases and J by 2 bases; unmatched bases: 3. This CDR3 region has 12 residues. Germline V CDR1 and CDR2: SQVTM, ANQGSEA. The CDR3 coding sequence is TGCAGCGTCCCGGGACAGAACTATGGCTACACCTTC. Protein product: CSVPGQNYGYTF. Full variable domain (rest looked up from reference TRBV29-1 and TRBJ1-2): SAVISQKPSRDICQRGTSLTIQCQVDSQVTMMFWYRQQPGQSLTLIATANQGSEATYESGFVIDKFPISRPNLTFSTLTVSNMSPEDSSIYLCSVPGQNYGYTFGSGTRLTVV.

This sequence joins TRBV5-4 and TRBJ1-1; 8 bases align to TRBD1. V dropped 3 bases and J dropped 1; count of bases not matched to a gene: 5. The CDR3 is made up of 15 amino acids. Germline V lookup: CDR1 SGHNT, CDR2 YYREEE (reference sequence). CDR3 DNA: TGTGCCAGCAGCTCTGGCAGGGGGCCGAACACTGAAGCTTTCTTT. Protein product: CASSSGRGPNTEAFF.

The rearrangement uses TRBV9 and TRBJ1-6, with D unresolved. The V end lost 4 bases, the J end lost 10 bases, and 15 bases lay between the germline ends. The CDR3 spans 14 residues. Germline loops: CDR1 SGDLS, CDR2 YYNGEE. The CDR3 coding sequence is TGTGCCAGCAGCTTAGGAGGGCGAGGGTCACCCCTCCACTTT. Translated: CASSLGGRGSPLHF.

The chain combines TRBV13 with TRBJ2-1; weak D call: TRBD1 (5 bases). Trimming cost V 1 base and J 4 bases, with 11 bases left between them. The germline gives CDR1 PRHDT, CDR2 FYEKMQ (reference sequence). The CDR3 is made up of 15 amino acids. CDR3 sequence: CASSLEKGPYNEQFF. CDR3 nucleotide sequence: TGTGCCAGCAGCTTAGAAAAGGGGCCGTACAATGAGCAGTTCTTC.